This T cell receptor beta chain was profiled in a study of identical twins. One entry per CDR3 protein results from TCRdb running MiXCR on the 5' RACE reads. The data contain around 340,000 distinct CDR3 sequences, about 12% of them singletons. These data are also associated with another study on yellow fever vaccine responses in identical twins. That report notes: The T cell response to vaccination in identical twins was reportedly partly convergent and partly personalized.

Sequencing used CD8+ T cells sorted from blood. The sequence was obtained from a woman between 18 and 29 years old in good health.

CDR3 coding DNA: TGTGCCAGCAGCCCCAGCGGGGGTGGTGAGACCCAGTACTTC. Translated, it gives CASSPSGGGETQYF. The chain carries TRBV6-1 and TRBJ2-5, with 8 bases aligning to TRBD2. The V gene's germline CDR1 is MNHNS and CDR2 SASEGT. The CDR3 has 14 amino acids. Germline trimming cut 6 bases from V and 5 bases from J; bases unmatched to any gene: 8.